These 20 T cell receptor beta chains were sequenced from one sample in a study of cytomegalovirus exposure and HLA in healthy donors. Some clones are missing from TCRdb's copy, which holds only in-frame ones; the method was immunoSEQ multiplex PCR. The data contain more than 150,000 clones, roughly 80% of them singletons. The specimen sequenced was PBMCs. The receptors here all came from a man aged 18 to 30 in good health and CMV-seropositive.

This chain joins TRBV7-2 and TRBJ2-7, with 9 bases identical to TRBD1. After removal of 5 bases from V and 9 bases from J, the junction contained 8 bases not matched to a gene. From germline, CDR1 is SGHTA and CDR2 FQGNSA. This CDR3 spans 13 amino acids. The CDR3, as DNA: TGTGCCAGCAGCCCGGGACAGGGCGCGCCGCAGTACTTC. It is translated as CASSPGQGAPQYF.

The J gene is TRBJ1-4, the V gene TRBV5-4, with D possibly being TRBD1 (6 bases). Germline loops: CDR1 SGHNT, CDR2 YYREEE (reference sequence). V lost 3 bases, J lost 7 bases, and 19 bases lay in between. The CDR3 length is 16 residues. Here the CDR3 reads CASSWGNTGRSEKLFF. CDR3 DNA sequence: TGTGCCAGCAGCTGGGGAAACACAGGGCGGAGTGAAAAACTGTTTTTT.

The chain combines TRBV18 with TRBJ2-1; 9 bases agree with TRBD2. Trimming took 1 base from V and 0 from J; bases not matched to a gene: 4. This CDR3 has 17 amino acids. Germline V gene sequence: CDR1 KGHSH, CDR2 LQKENI. The chain's CDR3 is CASSPRGSGSSYNEQFF. CDR3 in DNA: TGTGCCAGCTCACCACGCGGTAGCGGGAGCTCCTACAATGAGCAGTTCTTC.

The gene calls are TRBV19 and TRBJ2-1; 14 bases line up with TRBD2. Germline values: CDR1 LNHDA, CDR2 SQIVND (reference sequence). V shed 6 bases and J 5 bases; nucleotides not matched to a gene: 6. This CDR3 contains 16 residues. The chain's CDR3 is CASREGTSGGHNEQFF. CDR3 coding DNA: TGTGCCAGTAGGGAAGGGACTAGCGGGGGCCACAATGAGCAGTTCTTC.

The V and J genes are TRBV28 and TRBJ2-1; 10 nucleotides match TRBD1. J was trimmed by 5 bases and V by 2 bases; bases with no gene match: 6. CDR3 length: 16 amino acids. CDR1 is MDHEN and CDR2 is SYDVKM in the germline V gene. CDR3 DNA: TGTGCCAGCAGTTTAATCTCCGGGACAGGGGACAATGAGCAGTTCTTC. Translating it yields CASSLISGTGDNEQFF.

J is TRBJ1-1 and V is TRBV11-2, with TRBD1 matching over 8 bases. From germline, CDR1 is SGHAT and CDR2 FQNNGV. The CDR3 consists of 17 residues. Losses at the gene ends were 5 bases for V and 5 bases for J; bases not matched to a gene: 16. The CDR3 loop is CASSPRGRGRLGTEAFF. The CDR3 DNA follows: TGTGCCAGCAGCCCACGGGGCAGGGGGCGGCTGGGGACTGAAGCTTTCTTT.

This chain uses TRBV9 with TRBJ2-7, with TRBD2 identical over 10 bases. Germline V gives CDR1 SGDLS, CDR2 YYNGEE. The CDR3 is 15 residues long. V was pared by 0 bases and J by 6 bases, with 6 bases of the junction left unmatched. CDR3 amino acids: CASSVGSGRATEQYF. CDR3 in DNA: TGTGCCAGCAGCGTAGGCAGCGGGAGGGCCACCGAGCAGTACTTC.

The gene calls are TRBV9 and TRBJ1-5; unclear D gene. Germline loops: CDR1 SGDLS, CDR2 YYNGEE. The CDR3 is 14 amino acids. Between the trimmed V and J ends, which lost 0 bases and 5 bases, there was a span of 9 bases. The CDR3 DNA follows: TGTGCCAGCAGCGTAGCTCTAGCTGATCAGCCCCAGCATTTT. This sequence encodes CASSVALADQPQHF.

The chain recombines TRBV27 with TRBJ2-1, with D possibly TRBD1 on 5 matching bases. V was pared by 6 bases and J by 7 bases, with 10 bases between. Germline V gene sequence: CDR1 MNHEY, CDR2 SMNVEV (reference sequence). The CDR3 totals 12 residues. In nucleotides, the CDR3 is TGTGCCAGCAGGAACAGGTTGAATGAGCAGTTCTTC. Translated, it gives CASRNRLNEQFF.

The V and J genes are TRBV28 and TRBJ1-5; 7 bases fit TRBD1. V trimming: 6 bases; J trimming: 1 base; junction bases outside the gene matches: 6. Germline CDR1 MDHEN, CDR2 SYDVKM. This CDR3 comprises 15 residues. Here the CDR3 reads CASSAATGSNQPQHF. As DNA, the CDR3 is TGTGCCAGCAGCGCCGCGACAGGGAGCAATCAGCCCCAGCATTTT.

This rearrangement joins TRBV13 to TRBJ2-7, with 7 nucleotides matching TRBD1. Germline V gene data show CDR1 as PRHDT and CDR2 as FYEKMQ (reference sequence). The junction had 10 bases not matched to a gene; V was cut back by 3 bases and J by 5 bases. CDR3 length equals 15 residues. The CDR3 here is CASSFQGVLTNEQYF. The CDR3 bases are TGTGCCAGCAGCTTTCAGGGGGTACTGACTAACGAGCAGTACTTC.

This clone turned up a few times. The rearrangement joins TRBV27 to TRBJ2-7; possibly TRBD1 for D (5 bases). V dropped 4 bases and J dropped 0 bases, with 10 bases sitting between them. This CDR3 is built from 14 residues. Germline CDR1 and CDR2: MNHEY and SMNVEV (reference sequence). DNA of the CDR3: TGTGCCAGCAGTTGGGGCCCGTTCTCCTACGAGCAGTACTTC. It codes for CASSWGPFSYEQYF.

The gene calls are TRBV10-2 and TRBJ2-2, with a tentative D call TRBD2 (5 bases). The ends were cut back, 0 bases at V and 2 bases at J, with 7 bases in the middle. CDR1 is WSHSY and CDR2 is SAAADI in the germline V gene. This CDR3 is 15 amino acids long. CDR3 sequence (DNA): TGCGCCAGCAGTGAGTCCCCGGGAAACACCGGGGAGCTGTTTTTT. Translating gives CASSESPGNTGELFF.

Remarks on this clone: Other DNA sequences in this specimen translate into the identical CDR3. The chain uses TRBV5-1 and TRBJ2-3; 11 bases agree with TRBD1. The CDR3 extends over 14 amino acids. Germline V CDR1 and CDR2: SGHRS, YFSETQ. The V gene end was trimmed by 4 bases and the J gene end by 3 bases; junction bases not matched to a gene: 1. For the CDR3, the DNA is TGCGCCAGCAGCCGGGACAGGGGGACAGATACGCAGTATTTT. This sequence encodes CASSRDRGTDTQYF.

V usage is TRBV5-1 and J usage is TRBJ1-1; D might be TRBD1 (6 bases). CDR1 is SGHRS and CDR2 is YFSETQ in the germline V gene. The CDR3 sequence is 15 residues long. V was clipped by 0 bases and J by 3 bases, with 12 bases between them. As DNA, the CDR3 is TGCGCCAGCAGCTTGGCCTGGGGGCAGGACACTGAAGCTTTCTTT. This sequence encodes CASSLAWGQDTEAFF.

This clone was picked up a small number of times. Other DNA sequences from this sample encode an identical CDR3 as well. This chain uses TRBV29-1 with TRBJ1-1; 8 bases agree with TRBD1. Trimming at V came to 6 bases and at J to 1 base, leaving 1 base not matched to a gene. The CDR3 consists of 12 residues. Per germline, CDR1 SQVTM and CDR2 ANQGSEA. The CDR3 is CSVGQGNTEAFF. The DNA for the CDR3 is TGCAGCGTAGGACAGGGGAACACTGAAGCTTTCTTT.

The gene calls are TRBV25-1 and TRBJ2-1, with D unresolved. This CDR3 contains 16 residues. V lost 4 bases and J 0 bases, leaving 13 bases between the germline ends. Germline V gene lookup returns CDR1 MGHDK and CDR2 SYGVNS. CDR3 loop: CASSGDFSSSYNEQFF. DNA for the CDR3: TGTGCCAGCAGTGGCGACTTTTCAAGCTCCTACAATGAGCAGTTCTTC. The full variable domain, in which reference TRBV25-1 and TRBJ2-1 provide the parts outside the CDR3, is EADIYQTPRYLVIGTGKKITLECSQTMGHDKMYWYQQDPGMELHLIHYSYGVNSTEKGDLSSESTVSRIRTEHFPLTLESARPSHTSQYLCASSGDFSSSYNEQFFGPGTRLTVL.

The chain links TRBV9 to TRBJ1-2; 7 nucleotides align to TRBD1. Germline assignment: CDR1 SGDLS and CDR2 YYNGEE. Unmatched junction bases numbered 6, after V lost 4 bases and J lost 6 bases. The CDR3 runs 13 residues. The DNA for the CDR3 is TGTGCCAGCAGCCCAGGGGGGTTGAATGGCTACACCTTC. This sequence encodes CASSPGGLNGYTF. Full variable domain (missing parts from reference TRBV9 and TRBJ1-2): DSGVTQTPKHLITATGQRVTLRCSPRSGDLSVYWYQQSLDQGLQFLIQYYNGEERAKGNILERFSAQQFPDLHSELNLSSLELGDSALYFCASSPGGLNGYTFGSGTRLTVV.

The chain uses TRBV5-1 and TRBJ2-5; 12 bases map to TRBD2. This CDR3 is 15 amino acids long. Germline trimming cut 5 bases from V and 1 base from J; bases unmatched to any gene: 3. CDR1 is SGHRS, CDR2 YFSETQ, per germline. The CDR3 DNA reads TGCGCCAGCAGGTGGACTAGCGGGACCCAAGAGACCCAGTACTTC. Protein product: CASRWTSGTQETQYF.

V and J are TRBV5-1 and TRBJ2-1; TRBD1 matches at 12 bases. This CDR3 has 15 amino acids. Germline loops: CDR1 SGHRS, CDR2 YFSETQ. The V gene end was trimmed by 4 bases and the J gene end by 5 bases; junction bases not matched to a gene: 4. DNA for the CDR3: TGCGCCAGCAGCGTGGGACAGGGGGCACACAATGAGCAGTTCTTC. Its translation: CASSVGQGAHNEQFF.